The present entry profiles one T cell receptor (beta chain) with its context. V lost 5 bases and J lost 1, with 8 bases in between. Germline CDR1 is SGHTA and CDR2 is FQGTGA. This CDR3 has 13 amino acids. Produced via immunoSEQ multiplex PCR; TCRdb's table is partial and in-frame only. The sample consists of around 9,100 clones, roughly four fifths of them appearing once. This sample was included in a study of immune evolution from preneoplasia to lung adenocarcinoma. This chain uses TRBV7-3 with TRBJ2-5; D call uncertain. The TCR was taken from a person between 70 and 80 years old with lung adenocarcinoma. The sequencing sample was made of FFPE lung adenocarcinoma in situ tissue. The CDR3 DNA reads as TGTGCCAGCAGCATGACAATCCAAGAGACCCAGTACTTC. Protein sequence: CASSMTIQETQYF.